A single sample gave rise to the 4 T cell receptor beta chains below, sequenced in a study of blood T cells in healthy people across ages. It was with a sample-barcoded 5' primer and a J-beta primer mix that a second PCR of about 6 to 12 cycles was run. TCRdb independently ran MiXCR on the 5' RACE reads; one entry per CDR3 protein. The repertoire consists of 1.8 million or so distinct CDR3 sequences, with 35% to 50% occurring once and the leading ten covering under 30%. Sequencing used blood. The receptors come from a human donor in good health.

This chain connects TRBV4-3 to TRBJ2-7; D is uncertain. The V end lost 3 bases, the J end lost 1 base, and 13 bases lay between the germline ends. The germline gives CDR1 LGHNA, CDR2 YSLEER. There are 15 residues in the CDR3. This chain's CDR3 is CASSQFAADSYEQYF. CDR3 coding DNA: TGCGCCAGCAGCCAGTTTGCGGCTGATTCCTACGAGCAGTACTTC.

This clonotype was picked up many times. J is TRBJ2-6 and V is TRBV7-2; D is unresolved. Between the trimmed V and J ends, which lost 5 bases and 4 bases, there was a span of 9 bases. The CDR3 covers 14 residues. Germline CDR1 reads SGHTA; CDR2 reads FQGNSA. CDR3 coding DNA: TGTGCCAGCAGCCTAATGGGAGGGGCCAACGTCCTGACTTTC. Translating gives CASSLMGGANVLTF.

As to this clonotype: The germline gene is not matched at one end of the junction; a read error may be the cause. The genes are TRBV7-2 and TRBJ1-2; D not resolved. The germline V gene encodes CDR1 SGHTA and CDR2 FQGNSA. This CDR3 has 13 amino acids. In nucleotides, the CDR3 is TGTGCCAGCGGCTTAAGGCTACTCTATGGCTACACCTTC. Its protein is CASGLRLLYGYTF.

The rearrangement uses TRBV11-1 and TRBJ1-1, with TRBD1 matching 7 bases. Germline V lookup: CDR1 SGHAT, CDR2 FQDESV (reference sequence). The CDR3 extends over 13 amino acids. V lost 5 bases, J lost 8 bases, and 8 bases stayed unmatched. The CDR3 DNA reads as TGTGCCAGCAGCCTACAGGGGATAGGCGAAGCTTTCTTT. Its protein is CASSLQGIGEAFF.